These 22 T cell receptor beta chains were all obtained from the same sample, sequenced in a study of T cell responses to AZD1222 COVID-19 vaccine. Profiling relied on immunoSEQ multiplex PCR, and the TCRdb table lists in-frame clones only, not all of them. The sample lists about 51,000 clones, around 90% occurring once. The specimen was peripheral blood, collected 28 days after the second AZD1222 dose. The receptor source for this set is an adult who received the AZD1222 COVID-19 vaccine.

The CDR3 reads CASSSRGILTGPSYNEQFF. In DNA form, the CDR3 reads TGTGCCAGCAGCAGCCGGGGAATCTTAACAGGGCCTTCCTACAATGAGCAGTTCTTC. The rearrangement joins TRBV28 to TRBJ2-1; possible D gene TRBD1, 6 bases. Germline loops: CDR1 MDHEN, CDR2 SYDVKM. CDR3 length: 19 residues. Trimming stripped 6 bases from V and 1 base from J, with 25 bases between.

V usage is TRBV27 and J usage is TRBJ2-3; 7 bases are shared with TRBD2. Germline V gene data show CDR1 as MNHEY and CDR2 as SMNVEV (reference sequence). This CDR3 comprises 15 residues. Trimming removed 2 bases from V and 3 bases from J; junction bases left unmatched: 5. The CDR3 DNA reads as TGTGCCAGCAGTTTAGAGCGCGGGAGAACAGATACGCAGTATTTT. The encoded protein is CASSLERGRTDTQYF.

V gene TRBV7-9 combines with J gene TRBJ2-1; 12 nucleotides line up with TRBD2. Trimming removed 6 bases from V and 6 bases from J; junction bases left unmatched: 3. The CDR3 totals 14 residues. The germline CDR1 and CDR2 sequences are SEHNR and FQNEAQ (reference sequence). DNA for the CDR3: TGTGCCAGCAGTCCGGGACTAGCGGGCAATGAGCAGTTCTTC. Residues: CASSPGLAGNEQFF.

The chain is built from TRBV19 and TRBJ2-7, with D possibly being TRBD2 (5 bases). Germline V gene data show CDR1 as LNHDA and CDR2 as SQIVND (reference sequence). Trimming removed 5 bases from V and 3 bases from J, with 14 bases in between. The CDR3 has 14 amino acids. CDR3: CASSERERIYEQYF. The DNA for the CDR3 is TGTGCCAGTAGTGAAAGGGAGAGAATCTACGAGCAGTACTTC.

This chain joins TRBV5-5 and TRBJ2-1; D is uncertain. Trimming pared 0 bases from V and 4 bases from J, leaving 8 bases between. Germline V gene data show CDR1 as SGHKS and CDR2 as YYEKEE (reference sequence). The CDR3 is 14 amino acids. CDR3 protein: CASSLDGVYNEQFF. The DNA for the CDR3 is TGTGCCAGCAGCTTGGACGGCGTGTACAATGAGCAGTTCTTC.

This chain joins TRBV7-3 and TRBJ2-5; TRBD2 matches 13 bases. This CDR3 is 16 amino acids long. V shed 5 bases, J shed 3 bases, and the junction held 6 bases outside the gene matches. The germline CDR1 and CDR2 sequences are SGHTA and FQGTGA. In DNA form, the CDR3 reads TGTGCCAGCAGCAAAACTAGCGGGAGGGCCGAAGAGACCCAGTACTTC. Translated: CASSKTSGRAEETQYF. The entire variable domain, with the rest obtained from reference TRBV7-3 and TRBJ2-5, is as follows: GAGVSQTPSNKVTEKGKYVELRCDPISGHTALYWYRQSLGQGPEFLIYFQGTGAADDSGLPNDRFFAVRPEGSVSTLKIQRTERGDSAVYLCASSKTSGRAEETQYFGPGTRLLVL.

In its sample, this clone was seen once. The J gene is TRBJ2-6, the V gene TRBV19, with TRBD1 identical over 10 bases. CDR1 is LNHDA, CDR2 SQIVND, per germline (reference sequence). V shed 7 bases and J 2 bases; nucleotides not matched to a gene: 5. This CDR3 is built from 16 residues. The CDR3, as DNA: TGTGCCAGTAAGGGGACAGGGGCGGCTGGGGCCAACGTCCTGACTTTC. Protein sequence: CASKGTGAAGANVLTF.

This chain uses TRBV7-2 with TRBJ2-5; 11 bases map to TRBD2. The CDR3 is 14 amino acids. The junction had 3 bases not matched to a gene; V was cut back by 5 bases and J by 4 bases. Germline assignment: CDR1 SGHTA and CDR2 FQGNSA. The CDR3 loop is CASSPTSGRETQYF. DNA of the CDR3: TGTGCCAGCAGCCCCACTAGCGGGAGAGAGACCCAGTACTTC.

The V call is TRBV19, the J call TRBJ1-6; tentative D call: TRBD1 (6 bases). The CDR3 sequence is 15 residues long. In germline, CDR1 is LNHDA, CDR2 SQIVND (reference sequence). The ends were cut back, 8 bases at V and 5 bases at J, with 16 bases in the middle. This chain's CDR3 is CASSPNRVDNSPLHF. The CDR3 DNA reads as TGTGCCAGTTCACCCAACAGGGTCGATAATTCACCCCTCCACTTT.

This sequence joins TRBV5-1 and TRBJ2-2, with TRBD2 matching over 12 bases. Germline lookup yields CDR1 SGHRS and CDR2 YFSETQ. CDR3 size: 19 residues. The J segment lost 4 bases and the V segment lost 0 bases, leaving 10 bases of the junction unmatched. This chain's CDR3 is CASSLDRPSGRAGTGELFF. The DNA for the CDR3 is TGCGCCAGCAGCTTGGATCGGCCTAGCGGGAGGGCGGGCACCGGGGAGCTGTTTTTT.

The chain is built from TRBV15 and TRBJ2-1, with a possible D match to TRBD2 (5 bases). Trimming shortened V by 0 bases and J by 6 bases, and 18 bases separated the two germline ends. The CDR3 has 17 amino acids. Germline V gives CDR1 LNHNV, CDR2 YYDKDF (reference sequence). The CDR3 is CATSREPARGPSNEQFF. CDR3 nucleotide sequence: TGTGCCACCAGCAGAGAACCGGCGAGAGGGCCATCCAATGAGCAGTTCTTC.

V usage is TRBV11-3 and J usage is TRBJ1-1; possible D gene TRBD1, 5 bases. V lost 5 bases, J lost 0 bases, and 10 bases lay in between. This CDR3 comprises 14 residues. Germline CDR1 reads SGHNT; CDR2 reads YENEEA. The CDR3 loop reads CASSQQGVNTEAFF. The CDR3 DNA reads TGTGCCAGCAGCCAGCAGGGAGTGAACACTGAAGCTTTCTTT.

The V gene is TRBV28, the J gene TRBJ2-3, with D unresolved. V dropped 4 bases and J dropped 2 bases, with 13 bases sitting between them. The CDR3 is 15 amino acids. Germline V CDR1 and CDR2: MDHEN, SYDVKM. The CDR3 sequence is CASSSVIRVTDTQYF. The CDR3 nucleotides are TGTGCCAGCAGTTCCGTGATTCGGGTCACAGATACGCAGTATTTT.

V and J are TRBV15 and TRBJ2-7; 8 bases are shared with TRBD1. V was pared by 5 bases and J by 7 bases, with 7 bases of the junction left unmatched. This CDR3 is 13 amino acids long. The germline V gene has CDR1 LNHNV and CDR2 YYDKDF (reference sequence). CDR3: CATSGLTGGEQYF. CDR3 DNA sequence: TGTGCCACCAGCGGGCTAACAGGGGGGGAGCAGTACTTC. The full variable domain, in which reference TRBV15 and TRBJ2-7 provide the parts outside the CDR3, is DAMVIQNPRYQVTQFGKPVTLSCSQTLNHNVMYWYQQKSSQAPKLLFHYYDKDFNNEADTPDNFQSRRPNTSFCFLDIRSPGLGDTAMYLCATSGLTGGEQYFGPGTRLTVT.

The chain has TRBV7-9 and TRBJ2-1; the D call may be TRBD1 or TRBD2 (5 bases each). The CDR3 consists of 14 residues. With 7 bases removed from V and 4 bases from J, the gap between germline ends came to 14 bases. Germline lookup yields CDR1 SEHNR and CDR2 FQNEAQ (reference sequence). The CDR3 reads CASKGMGVYNEQFF. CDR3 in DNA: TGTGCCAGCAAGGGGATGGGGGTGTACAATGAGCAGTTCTTC.

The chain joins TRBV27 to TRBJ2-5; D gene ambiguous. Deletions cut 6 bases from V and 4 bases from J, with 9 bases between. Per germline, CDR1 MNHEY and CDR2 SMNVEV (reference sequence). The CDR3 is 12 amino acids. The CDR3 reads CASSTLGETQYF. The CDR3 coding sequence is TGTGCCAGCAGCACCCTTGGAGAGACCCAGTACTTC.

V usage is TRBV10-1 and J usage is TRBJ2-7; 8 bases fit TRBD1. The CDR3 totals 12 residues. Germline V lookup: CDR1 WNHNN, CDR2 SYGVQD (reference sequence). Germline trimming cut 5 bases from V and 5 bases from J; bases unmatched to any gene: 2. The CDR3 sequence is CASSPTGDEQYF. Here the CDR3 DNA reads TGCGCCAGCAGTCCGACAGGGGACGAGCAGTACTTC.

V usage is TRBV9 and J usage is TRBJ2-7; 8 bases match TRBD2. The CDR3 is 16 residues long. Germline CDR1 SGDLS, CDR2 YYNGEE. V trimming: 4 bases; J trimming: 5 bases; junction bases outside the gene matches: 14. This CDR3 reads CASSPRGGAGENEQYF. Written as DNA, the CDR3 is TGTGCCAGCAGCCCCCGGGGGGGAGCGGGAGAAAACGAGCAGTACTTC.

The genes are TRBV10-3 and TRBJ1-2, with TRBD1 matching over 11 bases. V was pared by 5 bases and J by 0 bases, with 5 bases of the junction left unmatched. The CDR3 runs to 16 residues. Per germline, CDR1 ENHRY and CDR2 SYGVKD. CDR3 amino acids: CAISLRTGGSNYGYTF. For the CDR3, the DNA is TGTGCCATCAGTCTGAGGACAGGGGGCTCTAACTATGGCTACACCTTC.

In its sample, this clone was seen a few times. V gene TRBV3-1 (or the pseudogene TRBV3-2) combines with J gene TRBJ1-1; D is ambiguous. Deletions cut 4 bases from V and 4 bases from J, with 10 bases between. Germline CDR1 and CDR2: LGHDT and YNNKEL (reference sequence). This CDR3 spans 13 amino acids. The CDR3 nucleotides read TGTGCCAGCAGCCGACGGGCGGGCACTGAAGCTTTCTTT. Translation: CASSRRAGTEAFF.

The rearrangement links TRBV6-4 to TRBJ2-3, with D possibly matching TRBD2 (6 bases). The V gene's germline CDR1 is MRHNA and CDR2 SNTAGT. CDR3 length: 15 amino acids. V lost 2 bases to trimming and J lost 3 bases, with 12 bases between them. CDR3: CASSDGAGSTDTQYF. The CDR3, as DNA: TGTGCCAGCAGTGACGGTGCGGGATCTACAGATACGCAGTATTTT.

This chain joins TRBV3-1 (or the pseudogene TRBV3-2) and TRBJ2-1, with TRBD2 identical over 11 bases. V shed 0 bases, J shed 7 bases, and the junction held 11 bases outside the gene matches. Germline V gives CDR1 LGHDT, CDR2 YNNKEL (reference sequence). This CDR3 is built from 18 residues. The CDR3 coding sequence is TGTGCCAGCAGCCAAGATCTGACTAGCGGGAAGGTTGTAAATGAGCAGTTCTTC. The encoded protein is CASSQDLTSGKVVNEQFF.